One TCR beta chain is described in this entry. Profiled with immunoSEQ multiplex PCR; TCRdb holds only in-frame clones, not every one. Here the sample spans roughly 720 clones, 86% being singletons. Trimming left V 3 bases short and J 5 bases short, with 11 bases between. The CDR3 spans 14 residues. CDR1 is SEHNR, CDR2 FQNEAQ, per germline (reference sequence). This specimen belongs to a study of brain metastases from non-small cell lung cancer. The clonotype comes from a donor at least 40 years old with non-small cell lung cancer. Sequencing was performed on tumor-adjacent normal tissue. The chain combines TRBV7-9 with TRBJ2-1; D uncertain. CDR3 nucleotide sequence: TGTGCCAGCAGCTTCTCGAGAGACCACAATGAGCAGTTCTTC. Its protein is CASSFSRDHNEQFF. The whole variable domain, remainder taken from reference TRBV7-9 and TRBJ2-1, is DTGVSQNPRHKITKRGQNVTFRCDPISEHNRLYWYRQTLGQGPEFLTYFQNEAQLEKSRLLSDRFSAERPKGSFSTLEIQRTEQGDSAMYLCASSFSRDHNEQFFGPGTRLTVL.